Presented here are 19 T cell receptor beta chains from one specimen sequenced in a study of T cell responses to AZD1222 COVID-19 vaccine. The method was immunoSEQ multiplex PCR; TCRdb's version includes in-frame clones alone and lacks a portion of them. This table holds fewer than 70,000 clones, 80% found once. The input for sequencing was peripheral blood, taken 28 days after the second AZD1222 dose. Every receptor here comes from an adult who received the AZD1222 COVID-19 vaccine.

The chain links TRBV2 to TRBJ1-4; 10 nucleotides agree with TRBD1. The CDR3 length is 14 residues. CDR1 SNHLY and CDR2 FYNNEI come from the germline V gene. V was pared by 6 bases and J by 6 bases, with 4 bases of the junction left unmatched. The CDR3 region is CASRTGGADEKLFF. The CDR3 coding sequence is TGTGCCAGCAGGACAGGGGGCGCGGATGAAAAACTGTTTTTT. The whole variable domain, remainder taken from reference TRBV2 and TRBJ1-4, is EPEVTQTPSHQVTQMGQEVILRCVPISNHLYFYWYRQILGQKVEFLVSFYNNEISEKSEIFDDQFSVERPDGSNFTLKIRSTKLEDSAMYFCASRTGGADEKLFFGSGTQLSVL.

This clone has only a few counts. The chain employs TRBV28 and TRBJ1-1, with D possibly matching TRBD1 (6 bases). Germline CDR1 reads MDHEN; CDR2 reads SYDVKM. CDR3 length: 14 amino acids. V was trimmed by 5 bases and J by 0 bases, leaving 10 bases between them. This CDR3 reads CASSTRTVNTEAFF. The CDR3 DNA follows: TGTGCCAGCAGTACGAGGACAGTGAACACTGAAGCTTTCTTT.

The chain links TRBV19 to TRBJ1-3; D remains unclear. V was trimmed by 5 bases and J by 5 bases, leaving 10 bases between them. The CDR3 runs 13 residues. In germline, CDR1 is LNHDA, CDR2 SQIVND (reference sequence). The CDR3 sequence: CASSETERNTIYF. As DNA, the CDR3 is TGTGCCAGTAGTGAAACGGAACGAAACACCATATATTTT.

This chain joins TRBV5-6 and TRBJ1-1; D is undetermined. The germline V and J ends were trimmed by 4 bases and 10 bases, with 17 bases remaining between them. Germline values: CDR1 SGHDT, CDR2 YYEEEE. The CDR3 totals 13 residues. As DNA, the CDR3 is TGTGCCAGCAGCGCATTCACGTTGATGTCAGCTTTCTTT. Its translation is CASSAFTLMSAFF.

This clone showed up just once. The chain combines TRBV19 with TRBJ2-1; 11 bases map to TRBD2. J was trimmed by 4 bases and V by 4 bases; bases with no gene match: 3. CDR3 length: 15 amino acids. Germline V gene sequence: CDR1 LNHDA, CDR2 SQIVND (reference sequence). As DNA, the CDR3 is TGTGCCAGTAGTACTAGCGGGGGGCGATACAATGAGCAGTTCTTC. Its protein product is CASSTSGGRYNEQFF.

The chain combines TRBV30 with TRBJ1-6; D may be TRBD1 (5 bases). Germline loops: CDR1 GTSNPN, CDR2 SVGIG (reference sequence). This CDR3 comprises 11 residues. Trimming took off 6 bases at V and 8 bases at J, with 8 bases between the two ends. In nucleotides, the CDR3 is TGTGCCTGCGGCAGGGATTCACCCCTCCACTTT. Its protein is CACGRDSPLHF.

The chain combines TRBV6-6 with TRBJ1-5; 9 nucleotides match TRBD1. The CDR3 loop spans 19 amino acids. V shed 5 bases, J shed 0 bases, and the junction held 14 bases outside the gene matches. Germline V lookup: CDR1 MNHNY, CDR2 SVGAGI (reference sequence). The CDR3 bases are TGTGCCAGCAGTCCACAGGGGGCAGGTGTACTGTATAGCAATCAGCCCCAGCATTTT. Protein sequence: CASSPQGAGVLYSNQPQHF.

The CDR3 spells CASSRDGMNTEAFF. In DNA form, the CDR3 reads TGCGCCAGCAGCAGGGACGGGATGAACACTGAAGCTTTCTTT. The V gene is TRBV5-1, the J gene TRBJ1-1; a possible D gene is TRBD1 (5 bases). CDR3 length: 14 amino acids. V lost 4 bases to trimming and J lost 0 bases, with 10 bases between them. Germline V gives CDR1 SGHRS, CDR2 YFSETQ.

J is TRBJ1-4 and V is TRBV19, with a weak D call TRBD1 (6 bases). Germline V gene lookup returns CDR1 LNHDA and CDR2 SQIVND (reference sequence). V was clipped by 4 bases and J by 3 bases, with 15 bases between them. The CDR3 consists of 16 residues. The CDR3 DNA sequence: TGTGCCAGTAGTACAGGGAAGACAGGCGCTAATGAAAAACTGTTTTTT. As protein: CASSTGKTGANEKLFF.

The chain couples TRBV27 to TRBJ1-6; D not certain. V was shortened by 7 bases and J by 1 base, with 14 bases between the two germline ends. There are 16 residues in the CDR3. Germline V gene data show CDR1 as MNHEY and CDR2 as SMNVEV (reference sequence). Written as DNA, the CDR3 is TGTGCCAGCACTCTTTCCTTTGGGTCCTATAATTCACCCCTCCACTTT. This encodes CASTLSFGSYNSPLHF.

The rearrangement joins TRBV19 to TRBJ2-5; a weak D match, TRBD1 (6 bases). V dropped 6 bases and J dropped 4 bases, with 12 bases sitting between them. From germline, CDR1 is LNHDA and CDR2 SQIVND (reference sequence). The CDR3 has 13 amino acids. In nucleotides, the CDR3 is TGTGCCAGTAGCTCAGGGGTTAGAGAGACCCAGTACTTC. It codes for CASSSGVRETQYF.

The chain is built from TRBV15 and TRBJ2-5; D unclear. V shed 1 base and J shed 5 bases, with 11 bases lying between them. CDR3 length: 14 residues. Germline CDR1 is LNHNV and CDR2 is YYDKDF (reference sequence). CDR3 sequence reads: CATSRGGQSETQYF. CDR3 DNA sequence: TGTGCCACCAGCAGAGGAGGCCAGTCGGAGACCCAGTACTTC.

The gene calls are TRBV1 and TRBJ2-3; the table names TRBD2, a call not compared with the DNA. TRBV1 has pseudogene status. The CDR3 covers 14 residues. CDR3 nucleotide sequence: TGCACCAGCAGTACATTAGCGGCCACAGATACGCAGTATTTT. This encodes CTSSTLAATDTQYF.

This clone showed up just once. The V and J genes are TRBV2 and TRBJ1-1, with D perhaps matching TRBD1 (5 bases). The germline V gene has CDR1 SNHLY and CDR2 FYNNEI. Trimming shortened V by 6 bases and J by 3 bases, and 17 bases separated the two germline ends. CDR3 length equals 15 residues. In DNA, the CDR3 is TGTGCCAGCAGCTGGGCGGGAGGGGCGGACACTGAAGCTTTCTTT. This encodes CASSWAGGADTEAFF.

The chain couples TRBV11-3 to TRBJ2-1; D remains ambiguous. This CDR3 is built from 13 residues. CDR1 is SGHNT, CDR2 YENEEA, per germline. The germline V and J ends were trimmed by 9 bases and 4 bases, with 13 bases remaining between them. The CDR3 is CASSDAHYNEQFF. CDR3 DNA sequence: TGTGCCAGTTCGGACGCTCATTACAATGAGCAGTTCTTC.

The chain carries TRBV9 and TRBJ2-5; 14 bases match TRBD2. The germline V gene has CDR1 SGDLS and CDR2 YYNGEE. The CDR3 is 16 amino acids. V was clipped by 4 bases and J by 5 bases; unmatched bases: 7. The CDR3 spells CASSTRTSGGRETQYF. The CDR3 bases are TGTGCCAGCAGCACCCGGACTAGCGGGGGGCGGGAGACCCAGTACTTC.

This chain links TRBV2 with TRBJ2-4; no definite D call. CDR1 is SNHLY, CDR2 FYNNEI, per germline. The CDR3 has 14 residues. Trimming pared 10 bases from V and 0 bases from J, leaving 13 bases between. CDR3 amino acids: CANRRILAKNIQYF. CDR3 sequence (DNA): TGTGCCAACCGACGGATTCTAGCCAAAAACATTCAGTACTTC.

This chain uses TRBV3-1 (or the pseudogene TRBV3-2) with TRBJ1-2; D is undetermined. Germline lookup yields CDR1 LGHDT and CDR2 YNNKEL (reference sequence). This CDR3 region has 13 residues. Trimming cost V 3 bases and J 2 bases, with 7 bases left between them. Written as DNA, the CDR3 is TGTGCCAGCAGCCACGGACCCAACTATGGCTACACCTTC. The encoded protein is CASSHGPNYGYTF.

The chain combines TRBV10-3 with TRBJ1-1, with TRBD1 matching 9 bases. The CDR3 has 14 amino acids. The V gene's germline CDR1 is ENHRY and CDR2 SYGVKD. J was trimmed by 6 bases and V by 6 bases; bases with no gene match: 8. CDR3 sequence reads: CAISWDRALSEAFF. CDR3 coding DNA: TGTGCCATCAGCTGGGACAGGGCCCTTTCTGAAGCTTTCTTT.